This T cell receptor beta chain was recovered during a study of blood T cells in healthy people across ages. Turning to this clonotype: One junction end disagrees with the germline gene, perhaps due to a read error.

Next came a second PCR, run for about 6 to 12 cycles, which used a sample-barcoded 5' primer along with a J-beta primer mix. CDR3-containing paired-end reads numbered at least 2.5 million in each sample. TCRdb re-derived calls from the 5' RACE reads in MiXCR, one entry per CDR3 protein. Of fewer than 1,200,000 distinct CDR3 sequences listed, under 30% are singletons. In germline, CDR1 is DFQATT, CDR2 SNEGSKA (reference sequence). The CDR3 totals 12 residues. Those donating, healthy Caucasian individuals from Russia, were aged roughly 6 to 100. These data are also associated with another study on T cells of mothers and their children. From that study: Related mother and child pairs showed slightly greater overlap (not significant) than unrelated pairs did.

The sequence was collected from a girl aged 2 to 9 in good health. J is TRBJ2-5 and V is TRBV20-1, with D tentatively TRBD1 (6 bases). Sequencing was performed on blood. The CDR3 region has the DNA TGCAGTGCTAGAGATATTGGGGGCCGGCCGAACTTC. Translation: CSARDIGGRPNF.